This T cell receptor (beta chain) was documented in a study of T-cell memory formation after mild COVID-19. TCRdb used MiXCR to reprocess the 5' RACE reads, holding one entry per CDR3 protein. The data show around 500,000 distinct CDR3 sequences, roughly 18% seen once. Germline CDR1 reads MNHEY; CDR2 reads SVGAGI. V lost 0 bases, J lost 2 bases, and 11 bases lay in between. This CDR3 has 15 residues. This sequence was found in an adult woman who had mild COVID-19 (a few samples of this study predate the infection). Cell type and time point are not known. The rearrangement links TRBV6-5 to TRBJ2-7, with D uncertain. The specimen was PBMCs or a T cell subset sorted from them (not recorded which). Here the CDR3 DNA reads TGTGCCAGCAGTTACTCGAAGTTGCAAACCTACGAGCAGTACTTC. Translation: CASSYSKLQTYEQYF.